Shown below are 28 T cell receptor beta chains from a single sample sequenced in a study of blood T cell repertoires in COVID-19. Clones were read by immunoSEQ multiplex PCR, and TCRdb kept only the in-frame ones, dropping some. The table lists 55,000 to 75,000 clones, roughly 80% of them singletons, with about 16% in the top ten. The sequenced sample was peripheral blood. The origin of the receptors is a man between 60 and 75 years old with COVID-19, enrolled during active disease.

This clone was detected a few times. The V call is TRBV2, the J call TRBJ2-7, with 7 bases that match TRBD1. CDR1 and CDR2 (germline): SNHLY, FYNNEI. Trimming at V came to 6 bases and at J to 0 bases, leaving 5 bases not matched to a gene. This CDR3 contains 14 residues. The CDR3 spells CASRNRDSSYEQYF. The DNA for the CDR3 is TGTGCCAGCAGAAACCGGGACAGCTCCTACGAGCAGTACTTC.

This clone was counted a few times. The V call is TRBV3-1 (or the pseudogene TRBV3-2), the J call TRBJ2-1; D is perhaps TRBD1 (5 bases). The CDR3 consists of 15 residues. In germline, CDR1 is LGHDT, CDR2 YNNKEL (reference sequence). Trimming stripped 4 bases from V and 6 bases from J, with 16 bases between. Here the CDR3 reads CASSLQGPPGNEQFF. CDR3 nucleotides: TGTGCCAGCAGCCTTCAGGGTCCACCCGGCAATGAGCAGTTCTTC.

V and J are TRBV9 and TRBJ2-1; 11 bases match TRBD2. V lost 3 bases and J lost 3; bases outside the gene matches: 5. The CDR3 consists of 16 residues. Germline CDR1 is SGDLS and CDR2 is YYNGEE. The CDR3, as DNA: TGTGCCAGCAGCGCCGTCCTAGCGGGGGGCTACAATGAGCAGTTCTTC. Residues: CASSAVLAGGYNEQFF.

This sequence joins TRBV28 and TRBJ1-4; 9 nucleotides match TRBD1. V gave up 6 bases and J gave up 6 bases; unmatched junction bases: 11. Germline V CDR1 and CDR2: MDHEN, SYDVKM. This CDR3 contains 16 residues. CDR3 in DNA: TGTGCCAGCAGAGGATTTTCGGGACAGGGACATGAAAAACTGTTTTTT. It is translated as CASRGFSGQGHEKLFF. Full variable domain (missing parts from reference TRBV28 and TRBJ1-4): DVKVTQSSRYLVKRTGEKVFLECVQDMDHENMFWYRQDPGLGLRLIYFSYDVKMKEKGDIPEGYSVSREKKERFSLILESASTNQTSMYLCASRGFSGQGHEKLFFGSGTQLSVL.

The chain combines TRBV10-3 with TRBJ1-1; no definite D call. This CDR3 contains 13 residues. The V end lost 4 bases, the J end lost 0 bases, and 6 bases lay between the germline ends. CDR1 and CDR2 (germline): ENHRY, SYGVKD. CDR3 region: CAISGGMNTEAFF. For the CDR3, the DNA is TGTGCCATCAGTGGCGGGATGAACACTGAAGCTTTCTTT.

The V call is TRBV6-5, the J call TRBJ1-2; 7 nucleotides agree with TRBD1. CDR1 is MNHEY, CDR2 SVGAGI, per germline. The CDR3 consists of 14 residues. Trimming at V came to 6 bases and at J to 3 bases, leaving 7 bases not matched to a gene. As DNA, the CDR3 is TGTGCCAGCAGAGCGACAGGGACCTACTATGGCTACACCTTC. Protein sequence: CASRATGTYYGYTF.

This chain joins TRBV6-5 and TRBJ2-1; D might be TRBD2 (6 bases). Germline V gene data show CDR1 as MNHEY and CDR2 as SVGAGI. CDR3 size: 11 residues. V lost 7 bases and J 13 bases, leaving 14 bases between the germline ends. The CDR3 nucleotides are TGTGCCAGCACCGACCGGGACTTACAGTTCTTC. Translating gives CASTDRDLQFF.

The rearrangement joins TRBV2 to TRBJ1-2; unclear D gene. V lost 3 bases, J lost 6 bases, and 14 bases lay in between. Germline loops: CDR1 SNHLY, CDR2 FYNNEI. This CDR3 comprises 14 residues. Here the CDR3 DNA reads TGTGCCAGCAGTGATAGATTGGATACAGATGGCTACACCTTC. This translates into CASSDRLDTDGYTF.

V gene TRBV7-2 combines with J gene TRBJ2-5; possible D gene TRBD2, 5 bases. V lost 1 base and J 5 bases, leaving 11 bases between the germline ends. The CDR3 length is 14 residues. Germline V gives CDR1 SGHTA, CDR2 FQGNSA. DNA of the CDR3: TGTGCCAGCAGCTTAGGAGGGCTGGATGAGACCCAGTACTTC. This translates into CASSLGGLDETQYF.

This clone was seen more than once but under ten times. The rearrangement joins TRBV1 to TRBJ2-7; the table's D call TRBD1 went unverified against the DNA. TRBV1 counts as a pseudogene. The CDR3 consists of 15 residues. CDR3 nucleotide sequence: TGCACCAGCAGCCCCCGAGCAGGGGACTCCTACGAGCAGTACTTC. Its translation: CTSSPRAGDSYEQYF.

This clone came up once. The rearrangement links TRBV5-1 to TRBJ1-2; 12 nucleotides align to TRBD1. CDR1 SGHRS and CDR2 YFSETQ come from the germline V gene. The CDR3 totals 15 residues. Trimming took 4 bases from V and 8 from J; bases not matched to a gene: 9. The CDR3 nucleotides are TGCGCCAGCAGCGAACCGGGACAGGGGGCATGGGGCTACACCTTC. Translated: CASSEPGQGAWGYTF.

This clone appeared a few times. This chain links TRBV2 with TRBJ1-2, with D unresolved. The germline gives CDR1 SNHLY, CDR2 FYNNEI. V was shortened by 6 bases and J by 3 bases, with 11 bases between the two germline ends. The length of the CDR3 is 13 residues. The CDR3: CASSVKTHYGYTF. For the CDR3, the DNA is TGTGCCAGCAGCGTTAAGACACACTATGGCTACACCTTC.

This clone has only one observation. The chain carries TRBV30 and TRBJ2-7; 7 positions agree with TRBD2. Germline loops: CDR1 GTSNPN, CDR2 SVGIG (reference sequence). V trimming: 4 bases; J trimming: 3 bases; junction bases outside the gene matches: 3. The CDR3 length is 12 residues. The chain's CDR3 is CAWNGGSYEQYF. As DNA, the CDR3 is TGTGCCTGGAATGGCGGGAGCTACGAGCAGTACTTC.

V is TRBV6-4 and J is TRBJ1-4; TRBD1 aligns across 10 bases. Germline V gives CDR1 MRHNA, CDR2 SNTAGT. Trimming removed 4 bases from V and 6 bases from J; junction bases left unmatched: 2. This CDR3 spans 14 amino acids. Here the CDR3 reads CASSATGGHEKLFF. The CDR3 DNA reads TGTGCCAGCAGTGCGACAGGGGGCCATGAAAAACTGTTTTTT.

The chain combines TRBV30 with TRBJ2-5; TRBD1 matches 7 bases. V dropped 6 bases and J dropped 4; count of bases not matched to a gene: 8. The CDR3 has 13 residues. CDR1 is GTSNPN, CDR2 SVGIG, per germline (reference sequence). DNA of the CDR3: TGTGCCTGTCGGAAGGGGGCGGGAGAGACCCAGTACTTC. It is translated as CACRKGAGETQYF. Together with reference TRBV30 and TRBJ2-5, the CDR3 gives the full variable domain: SQTIHQWPATLVQPVGSPLSLECTVEGTSNPNLYWYRQAAGRGLQLLFYSVGIGQISSEVPQNLSASRPQDRQFILSSKKLLLSDSGFYLCACRKGAGETQYFGPGTRLLVL.

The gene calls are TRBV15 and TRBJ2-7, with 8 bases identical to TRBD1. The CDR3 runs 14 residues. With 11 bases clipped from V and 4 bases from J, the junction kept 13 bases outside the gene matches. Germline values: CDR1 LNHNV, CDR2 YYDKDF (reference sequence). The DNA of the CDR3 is TGTGCCGCCTTTAACGGGACAGGTAGGTACGAGCAGTACTTC. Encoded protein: CAAFNGTGRYEQYF.

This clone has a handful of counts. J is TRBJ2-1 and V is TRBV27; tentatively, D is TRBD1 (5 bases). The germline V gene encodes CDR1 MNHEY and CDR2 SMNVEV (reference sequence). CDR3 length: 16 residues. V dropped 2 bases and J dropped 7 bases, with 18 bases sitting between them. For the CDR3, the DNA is TGTGCCAGCAGTTTAGACGTTTTTGGGGCGCGGAATGAGCAGTTCTTC. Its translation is CASSLDVFGARNEQFF.

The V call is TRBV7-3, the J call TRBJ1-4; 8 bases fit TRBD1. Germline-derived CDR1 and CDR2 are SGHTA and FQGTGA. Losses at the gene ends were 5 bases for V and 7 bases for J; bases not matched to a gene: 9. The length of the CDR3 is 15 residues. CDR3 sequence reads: CASSAYGTGGEKLFF. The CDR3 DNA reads TGTGCCAGCAGCGCTTATGGGACAGGCGGTGAAAAACTGTTTTTT.

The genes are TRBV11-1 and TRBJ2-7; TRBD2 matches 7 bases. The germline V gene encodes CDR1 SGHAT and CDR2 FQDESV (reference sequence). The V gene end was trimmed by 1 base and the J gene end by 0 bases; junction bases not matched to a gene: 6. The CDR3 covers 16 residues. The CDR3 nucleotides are TGTGCCAGCAGCTTAGATTCCAGCGGGATCTCCTACGAGCAGTACTTC. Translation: CASSLDSSGISYEQYF.

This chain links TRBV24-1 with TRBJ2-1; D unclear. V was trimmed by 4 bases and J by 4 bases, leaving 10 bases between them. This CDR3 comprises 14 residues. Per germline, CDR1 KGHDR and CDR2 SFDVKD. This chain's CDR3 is CATSDYREYNEQFF. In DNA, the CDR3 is TGTGCCACCAGTGACTACCGAGAGTACAATGAGCAGTTCTTC.

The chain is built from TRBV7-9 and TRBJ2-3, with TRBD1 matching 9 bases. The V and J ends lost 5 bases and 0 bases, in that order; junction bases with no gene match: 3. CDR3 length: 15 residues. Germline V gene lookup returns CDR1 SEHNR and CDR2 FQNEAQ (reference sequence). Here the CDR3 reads CASSRGQGSTDTQYF. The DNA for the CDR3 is TGTGCCAGCAGCCGCGGACAGGGGAGCACAGATACGCAGTATTTT.

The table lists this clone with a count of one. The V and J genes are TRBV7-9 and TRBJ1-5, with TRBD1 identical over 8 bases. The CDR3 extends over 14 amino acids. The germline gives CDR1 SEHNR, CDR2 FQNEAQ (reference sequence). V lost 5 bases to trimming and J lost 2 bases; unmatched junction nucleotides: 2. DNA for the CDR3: TGTGCCAGCAGCCCGACAGGGGGCAATCAGCCCCAGCATTTT. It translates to CASSPTGGNQPQHF. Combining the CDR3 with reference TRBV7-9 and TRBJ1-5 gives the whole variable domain DTGVSQNPRHKITKRGQNVTFRCDPISEHNRLYWYRQTLGQGPEFLTYFQNEAQLEKSRLLSDRFSAERPKGSFSTLEIQRTEQGDSAMYLCASSPTGGNQPQHFGDGTRLSIL.

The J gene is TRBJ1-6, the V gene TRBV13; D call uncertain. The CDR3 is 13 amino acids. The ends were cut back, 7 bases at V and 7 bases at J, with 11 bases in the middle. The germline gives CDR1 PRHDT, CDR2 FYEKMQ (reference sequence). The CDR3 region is CASNEGSNSPLHF. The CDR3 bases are TGTGCCAGCAACGAGGGATCGAATTCACCCCTCCACTTT.

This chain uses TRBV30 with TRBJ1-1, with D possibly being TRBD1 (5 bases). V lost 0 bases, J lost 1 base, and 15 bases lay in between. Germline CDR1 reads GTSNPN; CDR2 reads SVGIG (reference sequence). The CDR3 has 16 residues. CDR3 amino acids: CAWSVTRGQPNTEAFF. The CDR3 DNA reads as TGTGCCTGGAGTGTAACCCGTGGACAACCGAACACTGAAGCTTTCTTT.

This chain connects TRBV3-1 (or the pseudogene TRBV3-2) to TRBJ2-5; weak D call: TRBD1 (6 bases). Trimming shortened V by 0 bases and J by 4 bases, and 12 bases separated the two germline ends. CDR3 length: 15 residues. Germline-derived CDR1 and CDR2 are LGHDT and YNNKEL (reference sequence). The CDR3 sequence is CASSQDHAGAETQYF. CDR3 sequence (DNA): TGTGCCAGCAGCCAAGATCACGCAGGGGCAGAGACCCAGTACTTC.

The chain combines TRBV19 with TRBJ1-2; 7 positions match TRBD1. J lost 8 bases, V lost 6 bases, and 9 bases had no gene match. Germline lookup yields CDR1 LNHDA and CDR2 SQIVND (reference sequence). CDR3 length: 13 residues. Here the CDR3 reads CASRTGTVGGYTF. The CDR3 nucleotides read TGTGCCAGTAGGACTGGGACAGTCGGCGGCTACACCTTC.

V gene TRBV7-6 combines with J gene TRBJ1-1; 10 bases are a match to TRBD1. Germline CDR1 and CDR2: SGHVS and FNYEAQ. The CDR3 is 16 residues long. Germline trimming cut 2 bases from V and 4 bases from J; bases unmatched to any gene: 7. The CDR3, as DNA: TGTGCCAGCAGCTTAAGAGACAGGGGGCCGCTCACTGAAGCTTTCTTT. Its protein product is CASSLRDRGPLTEAFF.

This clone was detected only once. The CDR3 DNA reads TGCGCCAGCAGCCAAGGGACAGCCGATCCCGGGGAGCTGTTTTTT. Its translation is CASSQGTADPGELFF. The rearrangement uses TRBV4-1 and TRBJ2-2; D possibly corresponds to TRBD1 (6 bases). Germline loops: CDR1 MGHRA, CDR2 YSYEKL. Between the trimmed V and J ends, which lost 1 base and 6 bases, there was a span of 12 bases. The CDR3 is made up of 15 amino acids.